One sample yielded the 11 T cell receptor beta chains listed below, sequenced in a study of blood T cells in healthy people across ages. Primed by a sample-barcoded 5' primer and a J-beta primer mix, a second PCR proceeded for 7 to 11 cycles. Each CDR3 protein is one row after TCRdb ran MiXCR on the 5' RACE reads. This table has 1.5 million to 2 million distinct CDR3 sequences, about 49% appearing once. Sequencing used blood. Every receptor here comes from a middle-aged woman in good health.

The J gene is TRBJ2-5, the V gene TRBV10-3, with 10 bases identical to TRBD2. CDR3 length: 17 amino acids. Per the germline V gene, CDR1 is ENHRY and CDR2 is SYGVKD. The junction had 9 bases not matched to a gene; V was cut back by 4 bases and J by 1 base. Written as DNA, the CDR3 is TGTGCCATCAGTGGTGGTAGCGGGGGGCTGACCCAAGAGACCCAGTACTTC. Amino acid sequence: CAISGGSGGLTQETQYF.

The V call is TRBV6-2 or TRBV6-3, the J call TRBJ2-1; D is perhaps TRBD1 or TRBD2 (5 bases each). Germline V gene lookup returns CDR1 MNHEY and CDR2 SVGEGT. V shed 6 bases and J shed 0 bases, with 15 bases lying between them. CDR3 length: 16 residues. The CDR3 bases are TGTGCCAGCAGAGAGACAGACTACAGCTCCTACAATGAGCAGTTCTTC. This sequence encodes CASRETDYSSYNEQFF.

The chain employs TRBV6-5 and TRBJ1-2; 7 nucleotides align to TRBD1. V shed 2 bases, J shed 0 bases, and the junction held 6 bases outside the gene matches. CDR1 is MNHEY and CDR2 is SVGAGI in the germline V gene. This CDR3 comprises 16 residues. The CDR3 coding sequence is TGTGCCAGCAGTTACGGGACAGACCGACCTAACTATGGCTACACCTTC. Translating it yields CASSYGTDRPNYGYTF.

V and J are TRBV9 and TRBJ2-5; 12 bases agree with TRBD2. Germline CDR1 SGDLS, CDR2 YYNGEE. V was pared by 4 bases and J by 5 bases, with 6 bases of the junction left unmatched. This CDR3 has 15 amino acids. The CDR3 region has the DNA TGTGCCAGCAGCTACCGGACTAGCGGGGCGGAGACCCAGTACTTC. This sequence encodes CASSYRTSGAETQYF.

This chain links TRBV6-1 with TRBJ2-7; tentative D call: TRBD2 (6 bases). The germline V and J ends were trimmed by 7 bases and 4 bases, with 17 bases remaining between them. The CDR3 is 14 residues long. Germline lookup yields CDR1 MNHNS and CDR2 SASEGT. CDR3 sequence (DNA): TGTGCCAGCATGACTTCGCGGGGTGGGTACGAGCAGTACTTC. Translation gives CASMTSRGGYEQYF.

This chain uses TRBV11-2 with TRBJ2-4, with 7 bases that match TRBD2. The tail of the sequence fits TRBJ2-5 better, so the J call may be wrong. CDR3 length: 17 amino acids. CDR1 SGHAT and CDR2 FQNNGV come from the germline V gene. CDR3 bases: TGTGCCAGCAGCTTAGGGGGAGGGGTTCTGGCGACGGAGACCCAGTACTTC. Translated, it gives CASSLGGGVLATETQYF.

The J gene is TRBJ1-1, the V gene TRBV2, with D uncertain. Germline-derived CDR1 and CDR2 are SNHLY and FYNNEI. CDR3 size: 11 residues. Trimming took 2 bases from V and 10 from J, leaving 8 bases between them. For the CDR3, the DNA is TGTGCCAGCAGTGAATGGGCCTTAGCTTTCTTT. Protein sequence: CASSEWALAFF.

V is TRBV2 and J is TRBJ2-1; 7 positions match TRBD2. Per the germline V gene, CDR1 is SNHLY and CDR2 is FYNNEI. After removal of 9 bases from V and 5 bases from J, the junction contained 10 bases not matched to a gene. CDR3 length: 14 amino acids. The chain's CDR3 is CASRGGFYHNEQFF. In DNA form, the CDR3 reads TGTGCCAGTCGCGGGGGTTTCTACCACAATGAGCAGTTCTTC.

This clonotype has just a few counts. The V and J genes are TRBV29-1 and TRBJ2-7; no clear D. The CDR3 is made up of 13 amino acids. The germline CDR1 and CDR2 sequences are SQVTM and ANQGSEA. V was clipped by 5 bases and J by 6 bases, with 17 bases between them. CDR3 DNA sequence: TGCAGCGTTTACGAACCCGGTCCATTCGAGCAGTACTTC. Protein sequence: CSVYEPGPFEQYF.

The genes are TRBV5-1 and TRBJ1-2, with 7 bases identical to TRBD1. Looked up from germline, CDR1 is SGHRS and CDR2 is YFSETQ. The CDR3 runs 18 residues. V lost 5 bases, J lost 0 bases, and 16 bases stayed unmatched. In DNA, the CDR3 is TGCGCCAGCAGAGAAAACCTCGATTACAGGGGAGCTAACTATGGCTACACCTTC. Translation gives CASRENLDYRGANYGYTF.

The chain is built from TRBV10-3 and TRBJ1-2, with 8 bases that match TRBD1. The J segment lost 8 bases and the V segment lost 3 bases, leaving 5 bases of the junction unmatched. The germline V gene encodes CDR1 ENHRY and CDR2 SYGVKD. The CDR3 spans 13 residues. The CDR3 nucleotides are TGTGCCATCAGTGAAGGACAGGGCGAGGGCTACACCTTC. This sequence encodes CAISEGQGEGYTF.